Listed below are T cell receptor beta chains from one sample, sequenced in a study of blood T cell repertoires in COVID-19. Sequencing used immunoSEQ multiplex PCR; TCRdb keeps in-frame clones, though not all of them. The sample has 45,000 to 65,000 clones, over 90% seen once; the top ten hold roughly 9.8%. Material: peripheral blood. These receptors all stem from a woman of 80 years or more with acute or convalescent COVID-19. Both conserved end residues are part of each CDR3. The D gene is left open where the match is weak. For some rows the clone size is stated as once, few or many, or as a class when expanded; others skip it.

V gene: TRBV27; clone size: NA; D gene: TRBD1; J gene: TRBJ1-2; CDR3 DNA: TGTGCCAGCAGCTTGACAGGGGAAGCCTATGGCTACACCTTC; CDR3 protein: CASSLTGEAYGYTF
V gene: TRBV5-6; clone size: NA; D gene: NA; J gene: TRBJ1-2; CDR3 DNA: TGTGCCAGCAGCTCCCTAGGCGTTACGTGGGGCTACACCTTC; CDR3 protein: CASSSLGVTWGYTF
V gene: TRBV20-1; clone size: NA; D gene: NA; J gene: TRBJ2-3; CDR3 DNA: TGCAGTGCCCTCACAGATACGCAGTATTTT; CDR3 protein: CSALTDTQYF
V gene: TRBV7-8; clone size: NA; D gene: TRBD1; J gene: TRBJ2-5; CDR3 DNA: TGTGCCAGCAGCTTCCCGGGACAGTTTGAGACCCAGTACTTC; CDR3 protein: CASSFPGQFETQYF
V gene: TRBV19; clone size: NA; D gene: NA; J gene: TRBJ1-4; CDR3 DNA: TGTGCCAGTAGTTGGGGGGCAACTAATGAAAAACTGTTTTTT; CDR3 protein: CASSWGATNEKLFF
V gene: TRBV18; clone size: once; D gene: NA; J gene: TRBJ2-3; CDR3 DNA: TGTGCCAGCTCACCGGGAGCAAACACAGATACGCAGTATTTT; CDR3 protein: CASSPGANTDTQYF
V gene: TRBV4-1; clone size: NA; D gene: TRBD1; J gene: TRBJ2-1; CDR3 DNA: TGCGCCAGCAGCCAGAGGGCTGGGTCACAGGGGAATGAGCAGTTCTTC; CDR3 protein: CASSQRAGSQGNEQFF
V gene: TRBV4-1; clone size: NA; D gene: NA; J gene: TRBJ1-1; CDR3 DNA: TGCGCCAGCAGTCGGGGGTACACGAACACTGAAGCTTTCTTT; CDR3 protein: CASSRGYTNTEAFF
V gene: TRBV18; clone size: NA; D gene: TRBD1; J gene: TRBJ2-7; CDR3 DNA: TGTGCCAGCTCACCACGACAGGGGTTGTACGAGCAGTACTTC; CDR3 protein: CASSPRQGLYEQYF
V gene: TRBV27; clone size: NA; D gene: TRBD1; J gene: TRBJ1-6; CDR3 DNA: TGTGCCAGCAGATCCGGACAGGGGGATTCACCCCTCCACTTT; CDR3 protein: CASRSGQGDSPLHF
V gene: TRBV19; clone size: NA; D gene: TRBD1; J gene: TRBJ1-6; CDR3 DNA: TGTGCCAGTAGAACAGGGGGCGATAGGTCTTCACCCCTCCACTTT; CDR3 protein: CASRTGGDRSSPLHF
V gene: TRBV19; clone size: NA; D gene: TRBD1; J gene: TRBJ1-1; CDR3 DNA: TGTGCCAGTAGTATAGATCCGGGACAGGGGTTTGGCACTGAAGCTTTCTTT; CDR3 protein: CASSIDPGQGFGTEAFF
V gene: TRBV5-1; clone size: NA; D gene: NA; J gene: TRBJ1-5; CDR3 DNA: TGCGCCAGCAGCTTGGGGACTGATAATCAGCCCCAGCATTTT; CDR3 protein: CASSLGTDNQPQHF
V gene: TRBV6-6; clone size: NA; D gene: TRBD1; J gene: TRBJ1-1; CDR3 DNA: TGTGCCAGCGGGGAACGGACAGGGGCACACAACACTGAAGCTTTCTTT; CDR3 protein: CASGERTGAHNTEAFF
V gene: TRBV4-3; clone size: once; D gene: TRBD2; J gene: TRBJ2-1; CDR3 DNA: TGCGCCAGCAGCCAAGATCTACTAGCGGGGGGTGAGCAGTTCTTC; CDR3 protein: CASSQDLLAGGEQFF
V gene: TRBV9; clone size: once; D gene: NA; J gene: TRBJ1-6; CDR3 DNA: TGTGCCAGCAGCGTGGAGGGGGAGGGTCAGTCACCCCTCCACTTT; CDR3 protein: CASSVEGEGQSPLHF
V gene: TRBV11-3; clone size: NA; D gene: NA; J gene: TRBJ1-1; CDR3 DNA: TGTGCCAGTAGCCCATCAGGATACCAAAGCTTTAGAGAAGCTTTCTTT; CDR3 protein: CASSPSGYQSFREAFF
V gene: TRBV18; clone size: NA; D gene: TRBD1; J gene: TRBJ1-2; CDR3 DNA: TGTGCCAGCTCACCGGACAGGGGGCTAAGTGGCTACACCTTC; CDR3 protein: CASSPDRGLSGYTF
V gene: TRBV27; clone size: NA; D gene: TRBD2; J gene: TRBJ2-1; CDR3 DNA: TGTGCCAGCAGTTTCTCCGGGAGGGGAGGTGAGCAGTTCTTC; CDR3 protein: CASSFSGRGGEQFF
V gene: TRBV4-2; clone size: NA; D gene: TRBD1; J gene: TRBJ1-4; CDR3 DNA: TGTGCCAGCAGCCAACCGTCGGCAGGGGGGCTTCATGATGAAAAACTGTTTTTT; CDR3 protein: CASSQPSAGGLHDEKLFF
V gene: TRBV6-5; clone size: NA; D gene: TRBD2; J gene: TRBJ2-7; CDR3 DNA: TGTGCCAGCAGTTACTCGTGGTCCTCTAGCGGCTACGAGCAGTACTTC; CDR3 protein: CASSYSWSSSGYEQYF
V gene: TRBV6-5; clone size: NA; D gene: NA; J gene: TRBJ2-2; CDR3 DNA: TGTGCCAGCAGGGAGAAGAACACCGGGGAGCTGTTTTTT; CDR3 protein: CASREKNTGELFF
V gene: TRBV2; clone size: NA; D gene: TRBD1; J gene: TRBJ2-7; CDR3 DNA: TGTGCCAGCAGAATGGGAAGGACAGGGGAGTACGAGCAGTACTTC; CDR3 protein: CASRMGRTGEYEQYF
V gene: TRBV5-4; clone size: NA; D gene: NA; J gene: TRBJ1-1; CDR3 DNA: TGTGCCAGCAGCACCAGGGGTAGCCGGAACACTGAAGCTTTCTTT; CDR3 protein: CASSTRGSRNTEAFF
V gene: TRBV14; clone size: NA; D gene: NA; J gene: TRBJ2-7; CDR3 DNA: TGTGCCAGCAGCCAAACCCGCGGGCCCCCTTCCCGGGTCGAGCAGTACTTC; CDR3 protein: CASSQTRGPPSRVEQYF
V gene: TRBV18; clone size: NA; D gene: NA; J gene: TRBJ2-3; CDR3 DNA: TGTGCCAGCTCACCAAGAGGGAGAGTGGAAGATACGCAGTATTTT; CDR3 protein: CASSPRGRVEDTQYF
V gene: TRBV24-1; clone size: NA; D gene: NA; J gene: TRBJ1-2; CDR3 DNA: TGTGCCACCAGTGATTACAGGGATGGCTACACCTTC; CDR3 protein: CATSDYRDGYTF
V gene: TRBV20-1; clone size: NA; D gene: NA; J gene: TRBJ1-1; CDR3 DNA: TGCAGTGCTAGCCGGAACACTGAAGCTTTCTTT; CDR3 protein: CSASRNTEAFF
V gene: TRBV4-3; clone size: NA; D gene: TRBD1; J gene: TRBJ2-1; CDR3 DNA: TGCGCCAGCAGCCCCCGGGACAGGGGATACAATGAGCAGTTCTTC; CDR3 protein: CASSPRDRGYNEQFF
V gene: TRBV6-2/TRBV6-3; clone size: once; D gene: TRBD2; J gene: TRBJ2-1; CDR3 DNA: TGTGCCAGCAGTTCCCAGAAGCGGGAGGGCTGGAATGAGCAGTTCTTC; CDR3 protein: CASSSQKREGWNEQFF
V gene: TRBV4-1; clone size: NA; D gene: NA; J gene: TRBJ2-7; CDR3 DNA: TGCGCCAGCAGCCTTGGACTATCAGTTAGCGGATCCTACGAGCAGTACTTC; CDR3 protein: CASSLGLSVSGSYEQYF
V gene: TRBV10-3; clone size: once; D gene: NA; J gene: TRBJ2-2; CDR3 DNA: TGTGCCATCAGCCTTTGGGGGGAGGACACCGGGGAGCTGTTTTTT; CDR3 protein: CAISLWGEDTGELFF
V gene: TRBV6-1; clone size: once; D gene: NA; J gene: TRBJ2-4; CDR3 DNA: TGTGCCAGCAGTGAAGGGGGCAGCGGGTTTGGGGGCATTCAGTACTTC; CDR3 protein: CASSEGGSGFGGIQYF
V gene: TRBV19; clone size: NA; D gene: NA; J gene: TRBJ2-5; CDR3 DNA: TGTGCCAGTAGTATTTCCTTGCAAGAGACCCAGTACTTC; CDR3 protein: CASSISLQETQYF
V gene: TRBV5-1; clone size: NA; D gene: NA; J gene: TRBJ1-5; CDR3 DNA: TGCGCCAGCAGCTTGGAAGGAGCGGGTCAGCCCCAGCATTTT; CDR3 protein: CASSLEGAGQPQHF
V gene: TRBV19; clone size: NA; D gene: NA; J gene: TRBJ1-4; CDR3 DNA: TGTGCCAGTAGTATACAGGGTCTGCCAGCAACTAATGAAAAACTGTTTTTT; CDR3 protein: CASSIQGLPATNEKLFF
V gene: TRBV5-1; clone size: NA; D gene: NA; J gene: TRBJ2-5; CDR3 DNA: TGCGCCAGCAGCGTCGGGACTCGGACGCCGGGAGAGACCCAGTACTTC; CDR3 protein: CASSVGTRTPGETQYF
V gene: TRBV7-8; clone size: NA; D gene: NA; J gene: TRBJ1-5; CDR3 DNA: TGTGCCAGCAGCTTAAGTGGAGGATCCAGTCAGCCCCAGCATTTT; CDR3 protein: CASSLSGGSSQPQHF
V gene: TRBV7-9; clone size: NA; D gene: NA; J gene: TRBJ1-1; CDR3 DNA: TGTGCCAGCAGCCTCTCGCGGGGCGGCACTGAAGCTTTCTTT; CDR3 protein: CASSLSRGGTEAFF
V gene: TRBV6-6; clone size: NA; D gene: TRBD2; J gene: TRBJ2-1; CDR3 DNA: TGTGCCAGCAGTGCTAGCGGCAGCTCCTACAATGAGCAGTTCTTC; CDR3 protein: CASSASGSSYNEQFF
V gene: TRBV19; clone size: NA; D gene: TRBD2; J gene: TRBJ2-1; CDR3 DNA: TGTGCCAGTAGTATTGTGGGGCCCCGGGCTAGCGGGAGGCCGAGCTCCTACAATGAGCAGTTCTTC; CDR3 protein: CASSIVGPRASGRPSSYNEQFF
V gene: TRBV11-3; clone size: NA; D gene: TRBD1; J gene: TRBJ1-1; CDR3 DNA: TGTGCCAGCAGCTTAGAGACAGGGGTGCTGAACACTGAAGCTTTCTTT; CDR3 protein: CASSLETGVLNTEAFF
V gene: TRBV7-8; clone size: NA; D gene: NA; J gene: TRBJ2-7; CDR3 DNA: TGTGCCAGCAGCTTGGGGCGGATAAGCTCCTACGAGCAGTACTTC; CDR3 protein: CASSLGRISSYEQYF
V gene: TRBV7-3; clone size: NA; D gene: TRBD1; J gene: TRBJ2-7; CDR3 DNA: TGTGCCAGCAGCTTAGGACAGGGGAGCTCCTACGAGCAGTACTTC; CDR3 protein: CASSLGQGSSYEQYF
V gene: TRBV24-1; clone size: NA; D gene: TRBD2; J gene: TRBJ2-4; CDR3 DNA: TGTGCCACCAGTGATGGGACTAGCGGGCTCAAAAACATTCAGTACTTC; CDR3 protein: CATSDGTSGLKNIQYF
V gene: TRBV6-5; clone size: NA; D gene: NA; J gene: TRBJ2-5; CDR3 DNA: TGTGCCAGCAGTTTACAGGGGAGGGAGACCCAGTACTTC; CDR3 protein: CASSLQGRETQYF
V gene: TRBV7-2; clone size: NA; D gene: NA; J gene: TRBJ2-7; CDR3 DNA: TGTGCCAGCAGCTCAAGCGGGAGACAGGGCTACGAGCAGTACTTC; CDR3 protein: CASSSSGRQGYEQYF
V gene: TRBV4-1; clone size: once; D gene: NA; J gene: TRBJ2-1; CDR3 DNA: TGCGCCAGCAGCCCAGGACTTCTGGGTGAGCAGTTCTTC; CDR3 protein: CASSPGLLGEQFF
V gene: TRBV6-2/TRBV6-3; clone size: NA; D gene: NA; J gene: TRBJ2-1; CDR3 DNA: TGTGCCAGCAGTAGTTTCACGGCGGGCAACAATGAGCAGTTCTTC; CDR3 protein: CASSSFTAGNNEQFF
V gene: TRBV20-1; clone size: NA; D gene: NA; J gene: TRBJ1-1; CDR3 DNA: TGCAGTGCTAGGGGGCTCACTGAAGCTTTCTTT; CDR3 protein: CSARGLTEAFF
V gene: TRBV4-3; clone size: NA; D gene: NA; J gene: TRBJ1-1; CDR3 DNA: TGCGCCAGCAGCCAAATGGGCATGAACACTGAAGCTTTCTTT; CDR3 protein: CASSQMGMNTEAFF
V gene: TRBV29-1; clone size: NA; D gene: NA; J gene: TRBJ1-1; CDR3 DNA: TGCAGCGCTGGGACACCGAACACTGAAGCTTTCTTT; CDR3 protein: CSAGTPNTEAFF
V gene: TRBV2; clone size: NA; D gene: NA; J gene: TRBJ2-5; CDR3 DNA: TGTGCCAGCAGTGGGGGCCTCCGGTCCCAGTACTTC; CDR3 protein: CASSGGLRSQYF
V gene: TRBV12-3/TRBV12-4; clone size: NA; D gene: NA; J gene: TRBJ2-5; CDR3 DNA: TGTGCCAGCACTCGGGACCAAGAGACCCAGTACTTC; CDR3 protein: CASTRDQETQYF
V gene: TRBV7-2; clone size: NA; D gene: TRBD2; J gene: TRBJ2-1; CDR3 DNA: TGTGCCAGCAGCTTCTTGGGGGGGAAGGGTGAGCAGTTCTTC; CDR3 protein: CASSFLGGKGEQFF
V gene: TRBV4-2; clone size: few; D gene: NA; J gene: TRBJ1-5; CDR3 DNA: TGTGCCAGCAGCCAAGTTGAAGGCCGGGGGAATCAGCCCCAGCATTTT; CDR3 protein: CASSQVEGRGNQPQHF